Below, 23 T cell receptor beta chains from the same sample are listed, as sequenced in a study of CD8 T cells in Susac syndrome. Reverse transcription of 0.5 to 1 ug RNA was performed with random hexamers. TCRdb passed the immunoSEQ multiplex PCR reads through MiXCR, listing each CDR3 protein once. The sample consists of 180,000 or so distinct CDR3 sequences, around 96% of them appearing once. The source material was CD4+ T cells from PBMCs. The receptors come from a human donor in good health.

The chain recombines TRBV15 with TRBJ2-1; 8 positions match TRBD1. This CDR3 is 21 amino acids long. Per germline, CDR1 LNHNV and CDR2 YYDKDF (reference sequence). The trim removed 0 bases at V and 0 bases at J, leaving 16 bases unmatched. CDR3 sequence reads: CATSRDSGLGTGTSSYNEQFF. DNA of the CDR3: TGTGCCACCAGCAGAGATAGCGGCCTAGGGACAGGTACGAGCTCCTACAATGAGCAGTTCTTC.

In DNA form, the CDR3 reads TGTGCCAGTGACAGGGAGGATACGCAGTATTTT. This sequence encodes CASDREDTQYF. The chain recombines TRBV2 with TRBJ2-3; 7 bases are shared with TRBD1. V dropped 9 bases and J dropped 6; count of bases not matched to a gene: 3. The CDR3 loop spans 11 amino acids. CDR1 and CDR2 from the germline V gene are SNHLY and FYNNEI.

The rearrangement links TRBV19 to TRBJ1-2; D possibly corresponds to TRBD1 (6 bases). Germline assignment: CDR1 LNHDA and CDR2 SQIVND (reference sequence). V was pared by 7 bases and J by 4 bases, with 16 bases between. This CDR3 has 14 amino acids. This CDR3 is CASMPLQGSYGYTF. The DNA for the CDR3 is TGTGCCAGTATGCCCTTACAGGGATCCTATGGCTACACCTTC.

The V and J genes are TRBV5-1 and TRBJ2-2; 7 bases fit TRBD1. The J segment lost 1 base and the V segment lost 4 bases, leaving 4 bases of the junction unmatched. Germline CDR1 and CDR2: SGHRS and YFSETQ. This CDR3 contains 15 residues. The DNA of the CDR3 is TGCGCCAGCAGCCCGACAGGGATGAACACCGGGGAGCTGTTTTTT. Protein: CASSPTGMNTGELFF.

The chain couples TRBV11-2 to TRBJ2-3; tentative D call: TRBD2 (6 bases). CDR3 length equals 16 residues. Trimming removed 5 bases from V and 2 bases from J, with 17 bases in between. Germline V gives CDR1 SGHAT, CDR2 FQNNGV. The DNA of the CDR3 is TGTGCCAGCAGCCCACTCGGCGCGGGGCACACAGATACGCAGTATTTT. Encoded protein: CASSPLGAGHTDTQYF. The full variable domain, its missing parts supplied by reference TRBV11-2 and TRBJ2-3, is EAGVAQSPRYKIIEKRQSVAFWCNPISGHATLYWYQQILGQGPKLLIQFQNNGVVDDSQLPKDRFSAERLKGVDSTLKIQPAKLEDSAVYLCASSPLGAGHTDTQYFGPGTRLTVL.

This chain uses TRBV18 with TRBJ2-7, with 10 bases matching TRBD2. This CDR3 is built from 15 residues. Germline V lookup: CDR1 KGHSH, CDR2 LQKENI. V shed 6 bases and J 0 bases; nucleotides not matched to a gene: 5. Here the CDR3 reads CASSPAGGSSYEQYF. CDR3 nucleotide sequence: TGTGCCAGCTCGCCAGCGGGGGGGAGCTCCTACGAGCAGTACTTC.

The chain uses TRBV24-1 and TRBJ2-7; the D gene is possibly TRBD2 (5 bases). Germline V gene sequence: CDR1 KGHDR, CDR2 SFDVKD. CDR3 length: 12 residues. Trimming removed 4 bases at V and 7 bases at J, with 10 bases between. In DNA form, the CDR3 reads TGTGCCACCAGTGACCCCGGAGGAGAGCAGTACTTC. As protein: CATSDPGGEQYF.

The chain's CDR3 is CASSRDINKADTQYF. CDR3 nucleotides: TGTGCCAGCAGCCGGGACATTAATAAGGCAGATACGCAGTATTTT. This rearrangement joins TRBV6-5 to TRBJ2-3; D might be TRBD1 (6 bases). The CDR3 covers 15 residues. The V end lost 6 bases, the J end lost 4 bases, and 17 bases lay between the germline ends. CDR1 and CDR2 (germline): MNHEY, SVGAGI.

The CDR3 DNA reads as TGCAGTGCTAGAGATCAAGGGGATGGCTACACCTTC. It is translated as CSARDQGDGYTF. The gene calls are TRBV20-1 and TRBJ1-2; possible D gene TRBD1, 5 bases. The CDR3 is 12 amino acids. V lost 0 bases and J 6 bases, leaving 8 bases between the germline ends. From germline, CDR1 is DFQATT and CDR2 SNEGSKA (reference sequence).

Here the CDR3 reads CASSPLTNTYEQYF. Here the CDR3 DNA reads TGTGCCAGCAGCCCCTTGACTAACACCTACGAGCAGTACTTC. This chain links TRBV9 with TRBJ2-7; tentatively, D is TRBD2 (5 bases). Germline CDR1 reads SGDLS; CDR2 reads YYNGEE. This CDR3 is built from 14 residues. V lost 4 bases to trimming and J lost 2 bases, with 13 bases between them.

The rearrangement links TRBV3-1 to TRBJ2-7; D unclear. Per germline, CDR1 LGHDT and CDR2 YNNKEL (reference sequence). V lost 4 bases to trimming and J lost 5 bases, with 9 bases between them. The CDR3 runs 12 residues. CDR3 nucleotides: TGTGCCAGCAGCCCCCGGGCCGACGAGCAGTACTTC. This sequence encodes CASSPRADEQYF.

V gene TRBV20-1 combines with J gene TRBJ2-7, with D perhaps matching TRBD2 (6 bases). Deletions cut 4 bases from V and 2 bases from J, with 15 bases between. Germline values: CDR1 DFQATT, CDR2 SNEGSKA (reference sequence). The CDR3 has 14 amino acids. The CDR3 here is CSAKDPSGAYEQYF. For the CDR3, the DNA is TGCAGTGCTAAGGACCCCTCGGGGGCCTACGAGCAGTACTTC.

The chain uses TRBV12-3 or TRBV12-4 and TRBJ1-5; 9 bases are shared with TRBD1. V gave up 5 bases and J gave up 6 bases; unmatched junction bases: 2. The CDR3 extends over 13 amino acids. This CDR3 is CASSGQGSQPQHF. For the CDR3, the DNA is TGTGCCAGCAGTGGACAGGGGAGTCAGCCCCAGCATTTT.

The chain joins TRBV2 to TRBJ1-5, with D unresolved. Germline CDR1 and CDR2: SNHLY and FYNNEI. V was clipped by 7 bases and J by 3 bases, with 10 bases between them. This CDR3 region has 13 residues. The CDR3 region has the DNA TGTGCCAGCAAGGGCACCTACAATCAGCCCCAGCATTTT. It codes for CASKGTYNQPQHF. Together with reference TRBV2 and TRBJ1-5, the CDR3 gives the full variable domain: EPEVTQTPSHQVTQMGQEVILRCVPISNHLYFYWYRQILGQKVEFLVSFYNNEISEKSEIFDDQFSVERPDGSNFTLKIRSTKLEDSAMYFCASKGTYNQPQHFGDGTRLSIL.

This rearrangement joins TRBV29-1 to TRBJ1-2, with 8 bases lining up with TRBD1. This CDR3 comprises 15 residues. Looked up from germline, CDR1 is SQVTM and CDR2 is ANQGSEA. After removal of 3 bases from V and 2 bases from J, the junction contained 8 bases not matched to a gene. Here the CDR3 DNA reads TGCAGCGTTGAGAAATACAGGGGGTCGAACTATGGCTACACCTTC. Translating it yields CSVEKYRGSNYGYTF. The full variable domain, with the rest looked up from reference TRBV29-1 and TRBJ1-2, is SAVISQKPSRDICQRGTSLTIQCQVDSQVTMMFWYRQQPGQSLTLIATANQGSEATYESGFVIDKFPISRPNLTFSTLTVSNMSPEDSSIYLCSVEKYRGSNYGYTFGSGTRLTVV.

The V call is TRBV20-1, the J call TRBJ1-5; 8 bases agree with TRBD1. Germline lookup yields CDR1 DFQATT and CDR2 SNEGSKA (reference sequence). The CDR3 covers 14 residues. Unmatched junction bases numbered 7, after V lost 3 bases and J lost 6 bases. Here the CDR3 reads CSASGQGLGQPQHF. The CDR3, as DNA: TGCAGTGCTAGCGGACAGGGTCTAGGTCAGCCCCAGCATTTT.

The chain employs TRBV4-2 and TRBJ2-5; D is unclear. V lost 1 base and J lost 2, with 17 bases in between. Germline assignment: CDR1 LGHNA and CDR2 YNFKEQ. CDR3 size: 17 residues. The DNA for the CDR3 is TGTGCCAGCAGCCAAGGGAAACCCCCAACCACACAAGAGACCCAGTACTTC. Its protein product is CASSQGKPPTTQETQYF.

The V and J genes are TRBV29-1 and TRBJ2-7; possibly TRBD1 for D (5 bases). The CDR3 runs to 13 residues. The germline CDR1 and CDR2 sequences are SQVTM and ANQGSEA. The V and J ends lost 6 bases and 0 bases respectively, with 12 bases between them. CDR3 coding DNA: TGCAGCGTCAGGGTGCGCCGCTCCTACGAGCAGTACTTC. Translated: CSVRVRRSYEQYF.

The CDR3 nucleotides read TGTGCCAGCAGTCCGCCCGGGACCGTGGGGACCTACGAGCAGTACTTC. Translating it yields CASSPPGTVGTYEQYF. The chain employs TRBV27 and TRBJ2-7; D may correspond to TRBD1 or TRBD2 (5 bases each). This CDR3 region has 16 residues. V was shortened by 5 bases and J by 2 bases, with 19 bases between the two germline ends. Looked up from germline, CDR1 is MNHEY and CDR2 is SMNVEV (reference sequence).

The table lists this clonotype with a count of one. The chain recombines TRBV9 with TRBJ2-1; D might be TRBD1 or TRBD2, each matching 5 bases. The CDR3 sequence is 17 residues long. Trimming took 1 base from V and 5 from J, leaving 19 bases between them. CDR1 and CDR2 (germline): SGDLS, YYNGEE. CDR3 protein: CASSVQIGATGDNEQFF. CDR3 DNA: TGTGCCAGCAGCGTACAGATCGGGGCCACGGGTGACAATGAGCAGTTCTTC.

The V and J genes are TRBV29-1 and TRBJ2-5; TRBD2 aligns across 9 bases. Germline loops: CDR1 SQVTM, CDR2 ANQGSEA. This CDR3 comprises 15 residues. V lost 0 bases, J lost 9 bases, and 11 bases stayed unmatched. CDR3 protein: CSVEESAGGFRPQYF. The DNA for the CDR3 is TGCAGCGTTGAAGAATCAGCGGGGGGTTTTAGGCCCCAGTACTTC.

J is TRBJ2-7 and V is TRBV11-2, with D hard to call. Trimming cost V 4 bases and J 6 bases, with 10 bases left between them. CDR3 size: 12 residues. The germline V gene encodes CDR1 SGHAT and CDR2 FQNNGV. The CDR3 spells CASSSHRSEQYF. The CDR3 DNA follows: TGTGCCAGCAGCTCCCACCGGTCCGAGCAGTACTTC.

The gene calls are TRBV5-6 and TRBJ2-1; D is unclear. The V gene lost 0 bases and the J gene lost 10 bases, with 8 bases spanning the gap. CDR3 size: 12 residues. In germline, CDR1 is SGHDT, CDR2 YYEEEE. The CDR3 protein is CASSLASTEQFF. CDR3 sequence (DNA): TGTGCCAGCAGCTTGGCCTCAACAGAGCAGTTCTTC.